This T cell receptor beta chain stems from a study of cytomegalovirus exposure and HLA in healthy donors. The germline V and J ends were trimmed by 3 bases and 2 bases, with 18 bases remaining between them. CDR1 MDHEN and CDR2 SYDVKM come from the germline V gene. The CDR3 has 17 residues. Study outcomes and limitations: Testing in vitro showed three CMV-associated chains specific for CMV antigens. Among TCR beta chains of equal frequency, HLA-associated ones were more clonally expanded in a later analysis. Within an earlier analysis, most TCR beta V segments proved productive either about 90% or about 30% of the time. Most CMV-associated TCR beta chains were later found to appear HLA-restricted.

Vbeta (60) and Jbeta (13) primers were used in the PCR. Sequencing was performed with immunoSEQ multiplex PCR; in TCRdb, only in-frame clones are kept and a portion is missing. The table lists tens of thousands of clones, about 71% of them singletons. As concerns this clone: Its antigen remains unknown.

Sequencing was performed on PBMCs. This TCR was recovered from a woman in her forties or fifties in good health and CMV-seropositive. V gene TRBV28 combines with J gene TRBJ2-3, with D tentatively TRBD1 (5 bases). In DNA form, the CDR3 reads TGTGCCAGCAGTTTTCAGGGCTTGGACGGAACCACAGATACGCAGTATTTT. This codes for CASSFQGLDGTTDTQYF.